These 19 T cell receptor beta chains originate from one sample sequenced in a study of OX40 agonist ivuxolimab in advanced cancers. Here immunoSEQ multiplex PCR was the method, and the copy in TCRdb shows in-frame clones only, minus some. This sample carries 55,000 to 75,000 clones, around 87% of them seen once, and the ten largest clones take 0.3% to 0.45%. The specimen was CD4+ or CD8+ T cells sorted from blood, collected in a trial of the OX40 agonist ivuxolimab. The receptors come from an adult with an advanced solid tumor such as melanoma, head and neck, liver or kidney cancer.

The V gene is TRBV21-1, the J gene TRBJ1-1; the D call in the table, TRBD1, was not verified against the DNA. TRBV21-1 is a pseudogene locus. The length of the CDR3 is 19 residues. The CDR3 region has the DNA TGTGCCAGCAGCCTCCTTCTTCACAGGGGCCCTAATATGAACACTGAAGCTTTCTTT. Translated: CASSLLLHRGPNMNTEAFF.

V and J are TRBV5-6 and TRBJ2-2, with D unresolved. Germline V gene lookup returns CDR1 SGHDT and CDR2 YYEEEE. Trimming removed 0 bases at V and 4 bases at J, with 10 bases between. The CDR3 length is 15 residues. CDR3 sequence: CASSLALGSTGELFF. CDR3 in DNA: TGTGCCAGCAGCTTGGCCTTGGGATCCACCGGGGAGCTGTTTTTT.

The chain uses TRBV5-8 and TRBJ2-3, with D maybe TRBD2 (6 bases). Germline V gene data show CDR1 as SGHTS and CDR2 as YDEGEE. V was clipped by 2 bases and J by 2 bases, with 21 bases between them. The CDR3 runs 18 residues. Written as DNA, the CDR3 is TGTGCCAGCAGCTTTTACGCCCGCGGCGGGACTTACACAGATACGCAGTATTTT. It codes for CASSFYARGGTYTDTQYF.

The chain has TRBV7-9 and TRBJ1-1, with 7 bases matching TRBD1. This CDR3 is 13 amino acids long. V was clipped by 5 bases and J by 5 bases; unmatched bases: 5. The germline V gene has CDR1 SEHNR and CDR2 FQNEAQ (reference sequence). CDR3 protein: CASSAQGETEAFF. The CDR3 nucleotides read TGTGCCAGCAGCGCTCAGGGGGAAACTGAAGCTTTCTTT.

This rearrangement joins TRBV5-1 to TRBJ2-7; tentative D call: TRBD1 (6 bases). There are 14 residues in the CDR3. The V end was cut by 5 bases, the J end by 0 bases, with 12 bases between. CDR1 is SGHRS, CDR2 YFSETQ, per germline. CDR3 region: CASRRTENSYEQYF. In DNA form, the CDR3 reads TGCGCCAGCAGAAGGACAGAGAACTCCTACGAGCAGTACTTC.

This chain joins TRBV29-1 and TRBJ2-7; TRBD1 agrees at 8 bases. V shed 6 bases, J shed 0 bases, and the junction held 1 base outside the gene matches. CDR1 is SQVTM and CDR2 is ANQGSEA in the germline V gene. The CDR3 is made up of 12 amino acids. The CDR3 loop reads CSVGQGSYEQYF. The CDR3 bases are TGCAGCGTCGGACAGGGCTCCTACGAGCAGTACTTC.

The chain links TRBV29-1 to TRBJ2-3; 13 bases line up with TRBD2. CDR1 and CDR2 from the germline V gene are SQVTM and ANQGSEA. The V segment lost 6 bases and the J segment 2 bases; nucleotides outside the gene matches: 5. The CDR3 consists of 15 residues. CDR3: CSVSGLAGVTDTQYF. Here the CDR3 DNA reads TGCAGCGTCAGTGGACTAGCGGGGGTCACAGATACGCAGTATTTT.

This sequence joins TRBV6-6 and TRBJ2-7; no reliable D call. Germline CDR1 and CDR2: MNHNY and SVGAGI (reference sequence). This CDR3 region has 13 residues. V gave up 8 bases and J gave up 2 bases, with 13 bases separating them. In DNA, the CDR3 is TGTGCCAGCCGGACCTTAAACCCCTACGAGCAGTACTTC. Translated: CASRTLNPYEQYF.

The genes are TRBV5-1 and TRBJ2-3, with D possibly being TRBD2 (5 bases). Looked up from germline, CDR1 is SGHRS and CDR2 is YFSETQ. This CDR3 has 13 amino acids. V lost 8 bases to trimming and J lost 5 bases, with 15 bases between them. The CDR3 sequence is CASRFEGGDTQYF. DNA of the CDR3: TGCGCCAGTCGTTTCGAGGGTGGAGATACGCAGTATTTT.

The genes are TRBV19 and TRBJ2-7; D is possibly TRBD2 (6 bases). Per the germline V gene, CDR1 is LNHDA and CDR2 is SQIVND (reference sequence). Trimming took 3 bases from V and 0 from J, leaving 15 bases between them. The CDR3 sequence is 16 residues long. Here the CDR3 DNA reads TGTGCCAGTAGTATTGGGGGGACTCTCTACTCCTACGAGCAGTACTTC. Its protein is CASSIGGTLYSYEQYF.

V gene TRBV9 combines with J gene TRBJ1-2; D perhaps matches TRBD1 (6 bases). With 0 bases removed from V and 5 bases from J, the gap between germline ends came to 11 bases. This CDR3 spans 14 amino acids. In germline, CDR1 is SGDLS, CDR2 YYNGEE. CDR3 in amino acids: CASSVAEGGYGYTF. CDR3 nucleotide sequence: TGTGCCAGCAGCGTAGCCGAGGGGGGTTATGGCTACACCTTC.

The V call is TRBV5-4, the J call TRBJ2-1, with D possibly TRBD2 on 6 matching bases. The CDR3 spans 17 residues. With 0 bases removed from V and 0 bases from J, the gap between germline ends came to 13 bases. The germline V gene encodes CDR1 SGHNT and CDR2 YYREEE (reference sequence). CDR3 nucleotide sequence: TGTGCCAGCAGCTTGGGTGCGGCTAGCGCCTCCTACAATGAGCAGTTCTTC. Translation: CASSLGAASASYNEQFF.

The gene calls are TRBV9 and TRBJ2-5, with TRBD1 matching 10 bases. Germline V gene lookup returns CDR1 SGDLS and CDR2 YYNGEE. J lost 5 bases, V lost 4 bases, and 5 bases had no gene match. This CDR3 comprises 14 residues. CDR3 nucleotide sequence: TGTGCCAGCAGCCGGGGACAGGGGTGGGAGACCCAGTACTTC. It codes for CASSRGQGWETQYF.

V and J are TRBV5-1 and TRBJ1-3, with 9 bases aligning to TRBD1. Germline CDR1 is SGHRS and CDR2 is YFSETQ. V dropped 3 bases and J dropped 0; count of bases not matched to a gene: 4. The CDR3 has 16 amino acids. The CDR3 DNA reads as TGCGCCAGCAGCTGGACAGGGGTTAGCTCTGGAAACACCATATATTTT. It specifies CASSWTGVSSGNTIYF.

This clone has a single count. V is TRBV7-9 and J is TRBJ2-7; TRBD2 matches at 10 bases. V trimming: 5 bases; J trimming: 5 bases; junction bases outside the gene matches: 6. Germline CDR1 SEHNR, CDR2 FQNEAQ (reference sequence). CDR3 length: 14 residues. The CDR3 bases are TGTGCCAGCAGCCAGGGACTAGCGATCGACGAGCAGTACTTC. This codes for CASSQGLAIDEQYF.

J is TRBJ2-3 and V is TRBV30; the match to TRBD2 covers 15 bases. The trim removed 2 bases at V and 3 bases at J, leaving 6 bases unmatched. Germline-derived CDR1 and CDR2 are GTSNPN and SVGIG (reference sequence). The CDR3 length is 17 residues. The CDR3 reads CAWSRAGTSGRTDTQYF. The CDR3 DNA reads as TGTGCCTGGAGTAGGGCGGGGACTAGCGGGAGGACAGATACGCAGTATTTT. The full variable domain, rest sourced from reference TRBV30 and TRBJ2-3, is SQTIHQWPATLVQPVGSPLSLECTVEGTSNPNLYWYRQAAGRGLQLLFYSVGIGQISSEVPQNLSASRPQDRQFILSSKKLLLSDSGFYLCAWSRAGTSGRTDTQYFGPGTRLTVL.

This clone has only one observation. DNA for the CDR3: TGTGCCAGCTCACCACCGTTAGGAGAAGACTATGGCTACACCTTC. It yields the protein CASSPPLGEDYGYTF. V usage is TRBV18 and J usage is TRBJ1-2; D remains unclear. This CDR3 is built from 15 residues. The germline V gene has CDR1 KGHSH and CDR2 LQKENI. Trimming pared 0 bases from V and 3 bases from J, leaving 11 bases between.

The chain combines TRBV19 with TRBJ2-5; D unresolved. CDR1 is LNHDA and CDR2 is SQIVND in the germline V gene (reference sequence). Trimming stripped 7 bases from V and 2 bases from J, with 14 bases between. This CDR3 has 14 amino acids. DNA for the CDR3: TGTGCCAGTAAGTCTGCAGTTGGGCAAGAGACCCAGTACTTC. This encodes CASKSAVGQETQYF.

The chain joins TRBV21-1 to TRBJ2-3. TRBV21-1 is labeled a pseudogene. This CDR3 region has 14 residues. The CDR3 here is CASSDRYTGDTQYF. The CDR3 bases are TGTGCCAGCAGCGATCGATACACCGGCGATACGCAGTATTTT.